The rows below give T cell receptor beta chains drawn from one sample of a study of response to subunit inactivated influenza vaccine. TCRdb itself ran the RT-PCR reads through MiXCR, one entry per CDR3 protein. The repertoire holds over 800,000 distinct CDR3 sequences, with roughly 20% as singletons. The material was PBMCs from blood, obtained around 5 days after vaccination. The receptors were sampled from a man in his fifties who received an inactivated influenza vaccine. Each CDR3 is given with its conserved first and last residue. Fields, in order: CDR3 DNA, CDR3 protein, D gene, clone size, V gene, J gene. D genes are given only for firm matches. Only some rows state a clone size, as once, few, many or a class for expanded clones.

TGTGCCAGCGGCCCCGGGGGGCGGACAGATACGCAGTATTTT	CASGPGGRTDTQYF	NA	many	TRBV9	TRBJ2-3
TGTGCCAGCAGCATCCGTTTCGGGGGAGGCAATGAGCAGTTCTTC	CASSIRFGGGNEQFF	NA	few	TRBV7-8	TRBJ2-1
TGTGCCACCACGTGGTCGGGCCAAGAGACCCAGTACTTC	CATTWSGQETQYF	NA	NA	TRBV12-3/TRBV12-4	TRBJ2-5
TGCGCCAGCAGCCAAGATCTAGGGCGGGGTCCCTACAATGAGCAGTTCTTC	CASSQDLGRGPYNEQFF	NA	many	TRBV4-1	TRBJ2-1
TGTGCCAGCAGTATACAGGGGGCGAGACTCATTCAGTACTTC	CASSIQGARLIQYF	TRBD1	NA	TRBV28	TRBJ2-4
TGCGCCAGCAGCCAAGGACAGGGGGCAGGGGAGACCCAGTACTTC	CASSQGQGAGETQYF	TRBD1	many	TRBV4-3	TRBJ2-5
TGTGCCAGCAGTTCCCCCAAGGCGATGAACACTGAAGCTTTCTTT	CASSSPKAMNTEAFF	NA	NA	TRBV28	TRBJ1-1
TGTGCCACCAGCAGAGAGGCTTTCGTGTCGGTCTACGAGCAGTACTTC	CATSREAFVSVYEQYF	NA	NA	TRBV15	TRBJ2-7
TGCGCCAGCAGAGGCGGGAAATCCGAGCAGTACTTC	CASRGGKSEQYF	NA	few	TRBV5-1	TRBJ2-7
TGTGCCAGCAGCTTAGTTACGATGTCCGCCTACGAGCAGTACTTC	CASSLVTMSAYEQYF	NA	NA	TRBV13	TRBJ2-7
TGTGCCAGCAGCTTCGGGGTCGGGGCCAACGTCCTGACTTTC	CASSFGVGANVLTF	NA	NA	TRBV7-9	TRBJ2-6
TGTGCCACCAGCAGAGGGTGGGCTAGCGGGAGAGTCAACAATGAGCAGTTCTTC	CATSRGWASGRVNNEQFF	TRBD2	NA	TRBV15	TRBJ2-1
TGTGCCAGCAGCAGGGGACCACGAGGGTTTAGTTCACCCCTCCACTTT	CASSRGPRGFSSPLHF	NA	NA	TRBV7-6	TRBJ1-6
TGTGCCAGCAGCCCCTACGGGACTTATATCTACAATGAGCAGTTCTTC	CASSPYGTYIYNEQFF	NA	NA	TRBV5-6	TRBJ2-1
TGCGCCAGCAGCCCAGGAAAGGGCACAGATACGCAGTATTTT	CASSPGKGTDTQYF	NA	NA	TRBV5-1	TRBJ2-3
TGTGCCAGCAGTTTAGCGCTTCTAGCGGGGGGCGAGCAGTACTTC	CASSLALLAGGEQYF	TRBD2	NA	TRBV12-3/TRBV12-4	TRBJ2-7
TGCAGTGCCGAGGGGCGGGAGCGCACAGATACGCAGTATTTT	CSAEGRERTDTQYF	TRBD2	few	TRBV20-1	TRBJ2-3
TGTGCCACGGGATCGAAAACTAGCACAGATACGCAGTATTTT	CATGSKTSTDTQYF	NA	once	TRBV24-1	TRBJ2-3
TGTGCCAGCAGTACAGGGGGACGTGGCTACACCTTC	CASSTGGRGYTF	TRBD1	NA	TRBV7-2	TRBJ1-2
TGTGCCAGGAGCCTTGGGGTCCTATGGAACACCGGGGAGCTGTTTTTT	CARSLGVLWNTGELFF	NA	NA	TRBV4-1	TRBJ2-2
TGTGCCATCGCACAGGGGTCTGGGTCTGGGGCCAACGTCCTGACTTTC	CAIAQGSGSGANVLTF	TRBD1	few	TRBV10-3	TRBJ2-6
TGTGCCAGCAGTTTAAGTTCTAGCGGGAGAAACGAGCAGTACTTC	CASSLSSSGRNEQYF	TRBD2	few	TRBV27	TRBJ2-7
TGTGCCAGCAGCCCGACTAGCGGGAGGGTCGGTACGCAGTATTTT	CASSPTSGRVGTQYF	TRBD2	NA	TRBV6-1	TRBJ2-3
TGTGCCAGCAGCTTAAGAATAGACCCTAATAATTCACCCCTCCACTTT	CASSLRIDPNNSPLHF	NA	few	TRBV7-2	TRBJ1-6
TGTGCCAGCAGCCAAGATACTGAGATCTCGGACTTC	CASSQDTEISDF	NA	NA	TRBV14	TRBJ2-7
TGTGCCAGCAGTTACCGGGGGCGAGGGAATGAGCAGTTCTTC	CASSYRGRGNEQFF	NA	NA	TRBV6-5	TRBJ2-1
TGTGCCAGCAGCTTTTTTAGCGGGGGCCGGAGCTACGAGCAGTACTTC	CASSFFSGGRSYEQYF	TRBD2	NA	TRBV7-2	TRBJ2-7
TGCGCCAGCAGCGTGGGACAGGCAATGTTGACCGGGGAGCTGTTTTTT	CASSVGQAMLTGELFF	TRBD1	few	TRBV4-1	TRBJ2-2
TGTGCCAGCAGCGCAGGGGGGTACCTCACCTACAATGAGCAGTTCTTC	CASSAGGYLTYNEQFF	NA	NA	TRBV9	TRBJ2-1
TGCGCCAGCAGCGACGGGACTAGCGGGACCAGCACAGATACGCAGTATTTT	CASSDGTSGTSTDTQYF	TRBD2	NA	TRBV5-1	TRBJ2-3
TGTGCCAGCAGTTTTTTCGGAAACCGGGCATCCTACGAGCAGTACTTC	CASSFFGNRASYEQYF	NA	NA	TRBV28	TRBJ2-7
TGTGCCATCAGTGAGTCAGGCTACCCCCCACCGAAGCAGTTCTTC	CAISESGYPPPKQFF	NA	NA	TRBV10-3	TRBJ2-1
TGTGCCAGCAGCGTAGGGGGGGCGGAGTCCTACAATGAGCAGTTCTTC	CASSVGGAESYNEQFF	NA	NA	TRBV9	TRBJ2-1
TGTGCCAGCAGCCCTTTGGGGGAGCTGTTTTTT	CASSPLGELFF	NA	many	TRBV12-3/TRBV12-4	TRBJ2-2
TGTGCCAGCAGTCCCGGGACTAGCGGGCGCAATGAGCAGTTCTTC	CASSPGTSGRNEQFF	TRBD2	many	TRBV5-1	TRBJ2-1
TGTGCCAGCAGTGGCCAGGATAGGGAGCTGTTTTTT	CASSGQDRELFF	NA	few	TRBV12-3/TRBV12-4	TRBJ2-2
TGTGCCAGCAGCTCACGGTTGCTGAACACCGGGGAGCTGTTTTTT	CASSSRLLNTGELFF	NA	NA	TRBV14	TRBJ2-2
TGTGCCAGCATGCTTACGTGGGAGCAGTACTTC	CASMLTWEQYF	NA	NA	TRBV11-2	TRBJ2-7
TGTGCCAGCTCAGCCACATCCAGGGACCCTTTCTTT	CASSATSRDPFF	NA	NA	TRBV18	TRBJ1-1
TGCGCCAGCAGCTTGGAGGCAGCGGCCTACGAGCAGTACTTC	CASSLEAAAYEQYF	NA	few	TRBV5-1	TRBJ2-7